The clone carrying this TCR beta chain was detected once. This entry belongs to a study of blood T cell repertoires in COVID-19. Between the trimmed V and J ends, which lost 2 bases and 3 bases, there was a span of 19 bases. The CDR3 runs 18 residues. From germline, CDR1 is LNHDA and CDR2 SQIVND (reference sequence). Profiled with immunoSEQ multiplex PCR; TCRdb holds only in-frame clones, not every one. This repertoire shows approximately 170,000 clones, about 80% found once; its top ten account for 12%. Participant ages covered about 18 to 100 years across around 22 US areas. The sequence came from a man aged 50 to 59 who had recovered from COVID-19. Sequenced material: PBMCs or T cells enriched from blood (not recorded which). The chain carries TRBV19 and TRBJ2-2, with D tentatively TRBD2 (6 bases). The CDR3 loop reads CASSIRSFPAGYTGELFF. In nucleotides, the CDR3 is TGTGCCAGTAGTATAAGGAGTTTTCCGGCGGGGTACACCGGGGAGCTGTTTTTT.